A selection of T cell receptor beta chains follows, all from one sample in a study of T cells of healthy individuals. Using its own MiXCR run on the 5' RACE reads, TCRdb lists one record per CDR3 protein. This table holds approximately 100,000 distinct CDR3 sequences, around 17% found once. These receptors came from a human donor in good health. Each CDR3 is given with its conserved first and last residue. A D gene is named only where the DNA matches it firmly. Clone size, where shown, is once, few, many, or a class for clones that have expanded.

CASKGTGFTGELFF | TGTGCCAGCAAAGGGACAGGGTTCACCGGGGAGCTGTTTTTT | TRBJ2-2 | TRBD1 | TRBV6-2/TRBV6-3 | many
CSARNTGTGGHEQYF | TGCAGTGCTCGAAACACCGGGACAGGGGGACACGAGCAGTACTTC | TRBJ2-7 | TRBD1 | TRBV20-1 | few
CASSQGTSEIETQYF | TGTGCCAGCAGCCAGGGGACTAGCGAGATTGAGACCCAGTACTTC | TRBJ2-5 | TRBD2 | TRBV3-1 | -
CASSWDRFEAFF | TGCGCCAGCAGCTGGGACAGGTTTGAAGCTTTCTTT | TRBJ1-1 | TRBD1 | TRBV5-1 | -
CASTLQGALDEKLFF | TGTGCCAGCACTTTACAGGGGGCGCTTGATGAAAAACTGTTTTTT | TRBJ1-4 | TRBD1 | TRBV2 | many
CASRGQSATNEKLFF | TGTGCCAGCAGGGGACAGAGCGCAACTAATGAAAAACTGTTTTTT | TRBJ1-4 | TRBD1 | TRBV28 | few
CASSPQLGTGIRLDEQYF | TGTGCCAGCAGTCCACAACTCGGGACAGGTATTCGATTAGACGAGCAGTACTTC | TRBJ2-7 | TRBD1 | TRBV6-6 | -
CATSREGGQGQPQHF | TGTGCCACCAGCAGAGAGGGTGGTCAAGGGCAGCCCCAGCATTTT | TRBJ1-5 | - | TRBV15 | medium-sized
CASSPPSADEAFF | TGTGCCAGCTCACCCCCAAGCGCAGATGAAGCTTTCTTT | TRBJ1-1 | - | TRBV18 | -
CASGLITSGSPNEQFF | TGTGCTAGTGGTTTGATTACTAGCGGGAGTCCCAATGAGCAGTTCTTC | TRBJ2-1 | TRBD2 | TRBV12-5 | few
CAGGPGELFF | TGTGCCGGGGGACCCGGGGAGCTGTTTTTT | TRBJ2-2 | - | TRBV7-9 | few
CASRHRGGQFF | TGTGCCAGCAGGCACAGGGGGGGGCAGTTCTTC | TRBJ2-1 | - | TRBV12-3/TRBV12-4 | once
CASSLSQGGTGELFF | TGCGCCAGCAGCTTATCCCAGGGGGGCACCGGGGAGCTGTTTTTT | TRBJ2-2 | - | TRBV5-1 | -
CASSLVGRGSIF | - | TRBJ1-2 | - | TRBV7-8 | -
CASSRSGRVFNSYNEQFF | TGTGCCAGTAGTCGAAGCGGGAGGGTTTTCAACTCCTACAATGAGCAGTTCTTC | TRBJ2-1 | TRBD2 | TRBV19 | few
CASLEQASNSPLHF | TGTGCCAGCCTAGAACAGGCCTCCAATTCACCCCTCCACTTT | TRBJ1-6 | - | TRBV6-1 | -
CSATLFFDRDGSPLHF | TGCAGTGCTACCCTATTCTTTGATAGGGATGGGTCACCCCTCCACTTT | TRBJ1-6 | - | TRBV20-1 | few
CAISGGSGGLTDTQYF | TGTGCCATCAGTGGGGGTAGCGGGGGCCTCACAGATACGCAGTATTTT | TRBJ2-3 | TRBD2 | TRBV10-3 | -
CASSSRTGASEAFF | TGTGCCAGCAGCTCCAGGACAGGGGCCAGCGAAGCTTTCTTT | TRBJ1-1 | TRBD1 | TRBV7-2 | -
CASSETGTNLGEQYF | TGTGCCAGCAGCGAAACCGGGACAAACTTGGGCGAGCAGTACTTC | TRBJ2-7 | - | TRBV9 | many
CASSQPHRGHQPQHF | TGCGCCAGCAGCCAACCTCACAGGGGGCACCAGCCCCAGCATTTT | TRBJ1-5 | TRBD1 | TRBV4-1 | many
CASSSTRSSYEQYF | TGTGCCAGCAGCTCTACCAGGAGCTCCTACGAGCAGTACTTC | TRBJ2-7 | - | TRBV6-2/TRBV6-3 | -
CSAGGASQPQHF | TGCAGTGCTGGCGGGGCGTCGCAGCCCCAGCATTTT | TRBJ1-5 | - | TRBV20-1 | -
CASSLGQAGQPQHF | TGTGCCAGCAGCCTCGGACAGGCCGGACAGCCCCAGCATTTT | TRBJ1-5 | TRBD1 | TRBV6-5 | -
CASSPTYGYTF | TGTGCCAGCAGCCCAACATATGGCTACACCTTC | TRBJ1-2 | - | TRBV7-2 | few
CSFLPGGATNEKLFF | TGCAGCTTCCTACCGGGGGGCGCAACTAATGAAAAACTGTTTTTT | TRBJ1-4 | - | TRBV20-1 | few
CAISGGDRGYQPQHF | TGTGCCATCAGTGGGGGCGACAGGGGTTATCAGCCCCAGCATTTT | TRBJ1-5 | TRBD1 | TRBV10-3 | many
CASNKENTGELFF | TGTGCCAGCAACAAAGAAAACACCGGGGAGCTGTTTTTT | TRBJ2-2 | - | TRBV2 | -
CASSPLLTGKYEQYF | TGTGCCAGCTCCCCCCTCCTAACAGGAAAATACGAGCAGTACTTC | TRBJ2-7 | - | TRBV7-6 | many
CASSFERAGKGRVSAQHF | TGTGCCAGCAGTTTTGAGCGGGCGGGGAAAGGAAGGGTATCGGCCCAGCATTTT | TRBJ1-5 | - | TRBV27 | -
CASSPQERETQYF | TGTGCCAGCAGCCCACAGGAGAGGGAGACCCAGTACTTC | TRBJ2-5 | - | TRBV6-4 | many
CASTRTGITFNEQFF | TGCGCCAGCACCCGGACAGGGATTACATTCAATGAGCAGTTCTTC | TRBJ2-1 | TRBD1 | TRBV4-1 | many
CASSPSGLTNEQFF | TGTGCCAGCAGTCCTAGCGGTCTGACCAATGAGCAGTTCTTC | TRBJ2-1 | TRBD2 | TRBV28 | -
CASRLAPSPLHF | TGTGCCAGCAGGCTGGCCCCGTCACCCCTCCACTTT | TRBJ1-6 | - | TRBV28 | many
CASSLGGSSTDTQYF | TGTGCCAGCAGCTTGGGGGGCTCTAGCACAGATACGCAGTATTTT | TRBJ2-3 | - | TRBV5-5 | -